This T cell receptor beta chain was identified in a study of blood T cell repertoires in COVID-19. Study in general: Samples taken during acute and convalescent COVID-19 were collected in the United States, Italy and Spain.

Germline CDR1 reads SNHLY; CDR2 reads FYNNEI. The V end lost 6 bases, the J end lost 4 bases, and 9 bases lay between the germline ends. This CDR3 is 12 amino acids long. Some clones are missing from TCRdb's copy, which holds only in-frame ones; the method was immunoSEQ multiplex PCR. The sample records roughly 33,000 clones, about 93% being singletons. This chain links TRBV2 with TRBJ1-1; D remains unclear. The sample consisted of peripheral blood. The receptor was isolated from a human donor in a cohort sampled during active COVID-19. CDR3 in DNA: TGTGCCAGCAGGACATTGGGCACTGAAGCTTTCTTT. Its protein product is CASRTLGTEAFF.